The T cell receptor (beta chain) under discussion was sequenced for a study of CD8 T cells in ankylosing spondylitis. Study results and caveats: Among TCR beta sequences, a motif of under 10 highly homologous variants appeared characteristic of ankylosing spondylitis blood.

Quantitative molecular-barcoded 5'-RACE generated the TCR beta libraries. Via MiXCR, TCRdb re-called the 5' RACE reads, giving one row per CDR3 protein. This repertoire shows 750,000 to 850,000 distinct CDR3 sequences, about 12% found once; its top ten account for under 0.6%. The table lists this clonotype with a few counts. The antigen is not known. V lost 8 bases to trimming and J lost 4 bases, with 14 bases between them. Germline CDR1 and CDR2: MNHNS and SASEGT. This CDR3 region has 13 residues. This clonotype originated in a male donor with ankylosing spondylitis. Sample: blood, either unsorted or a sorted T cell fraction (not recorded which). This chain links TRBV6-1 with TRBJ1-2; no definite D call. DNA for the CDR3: TGTGCCAGCTCGACCAGGCATATCTATGGCTACACCTTC. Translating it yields CASSTRHIYGYTF.